This T cell receptor (beta chain) was identified in a study of shared clonotypes between healthy human individuals (dated by TCRdb to the early 2020s). A note on the overall study: Three men and two women, aged 18 to 49 years, made up the cohort. To increase sequencing depth and limit assay-specific biases, TCR repertoire library preparation and sequencing were carried out by different laboratories using diverse techniques. Blood TCR repertoires of a handful of healthy adults were deeply sequenced to estimate repertoire size and the extent of clonotype sharing between individuals. Leukapheresis yielded between about 0.94 and 10 billion PBMCs per donor.

TCR CDR3 regions were amplified from genomic DNA by multiplex PCR using the deep immunoSEQ assay. Genomic DNA extracted from each cell subset was distributed evenly over all wells of several immunoSEQ 96-well plates, and each plate served as one replicate. For unsorted PBMC, about 300 ng of genomic DNA, equivalent to 30,000 to 35,000 T cell genomes, went into each replicate PCR. Unsorted PBMC genomic DNA was sequenced across ten immunoSEQ deep assay plates. Purified libraries were quantified with a Qubit 3.0 fluorometer, sized on a Bioanalyzer 2100, and re-quantified with the KAPA Library Quantification kit. Each immunoSEQ 96-well plate was sequenced on its own single-read 150-cycle Illumina NextSeq 550 flow cell. As for how the authors treated the data: Because the immunoSEQ output held only junctional sequences and lacked quality scores, the filtering could not match the filtering applied to full-length reads. Sequences were annotated with PyIR, a Python wrapper for IgBLAST v1.9, and V/J genes and CDR3 were assigned using IMGT germline references. Any read was removed if the V/J assignment was weak (E-value above 1e-6), the CDR3 was missing, or the read contained stop codons, out-of-frame junctions, or ambiguous translated residues. A V3J clonotype was defined by an identical inferred V gene, J gene, and CDR3 amino acid sequence. To compute the percentage overlap between repertoires, the number of shared unique clonotypes was divided by the size of the smaller repertoire. RTK rarefaction, the Chao1 estimator, and Recon v2.1 estimates of unobserved clonotypes were used to assess repertoire richness. This immuneACCESS table, as held by TCRdb, lists in-frame sequences with V and J called but not all clones. Of the missing ones, under half trace to an unresolved V gene in checked studies; the others have no known cause. V and J calls and clone size are as listed in that table; D and trimming were resolved from the DNA. This sample is represented by more than 400,000 clones; 81% of them were singletons. The ten largest clones represent roughly 12% of the sample.

The donors were healthy, HIV-negative adults who had no recently reported acute infections or vaccinations. Only Caucasian adults living in Nashville, Tennessee, USA were represented among the donors. For unsorted samples, around 90 million PBMCs were counted, and genomic DNA was extracted using the QIAamp DNA Blood Mini kit. Blood was collected by leukapheresis, and PBMCs were isolated by Ficoll-Histopaque density gradient centrifugation and then cryopreserved in liquid nitrogen vapor phase. Of note for this clone: Its recognized antigen is unknown. Base qualities are not at hand, and no much larger clone is one base apart.

V is trimmed back by 4 bases and J by 0 bases, and the junction contains 4 bases that no gene match accounts for. The CDR3 holds 16 amino acids from the cysteine to the phenylalanine. Only CDR3 DNA is held: 48 bases, read in frame from base 1. Points the paper makes about the study in general: Sampling was restricted to blood, and TCR repertoires in tissues likely differ from the TCR repertoires found in blood. Pairwise subsampling led to the expectation that sequencing depth would affect the degree of clonotype sharing among donors. Because the study included a small number of donors, the genetic and exposure-history diversity represented was limited.

The chain links TRBV5-3 with TRBJ1-1, and 12 bases in between align with TRBD1. TRBV5-3 counts as an open reading frame of uncertain function. The clonotype originates from a middle-aged woman in good health. Some clones in this sample may be carry-over from other donors' samples. Sequences were obtained from PBMCs. The DNA reads as follows: TGTGCCAGAAGCCTCCGGGACAGGGGGCTGAACACTGAAGCTTTCTTT. Its protein reads: CARSLRDRGLNTEAFF.